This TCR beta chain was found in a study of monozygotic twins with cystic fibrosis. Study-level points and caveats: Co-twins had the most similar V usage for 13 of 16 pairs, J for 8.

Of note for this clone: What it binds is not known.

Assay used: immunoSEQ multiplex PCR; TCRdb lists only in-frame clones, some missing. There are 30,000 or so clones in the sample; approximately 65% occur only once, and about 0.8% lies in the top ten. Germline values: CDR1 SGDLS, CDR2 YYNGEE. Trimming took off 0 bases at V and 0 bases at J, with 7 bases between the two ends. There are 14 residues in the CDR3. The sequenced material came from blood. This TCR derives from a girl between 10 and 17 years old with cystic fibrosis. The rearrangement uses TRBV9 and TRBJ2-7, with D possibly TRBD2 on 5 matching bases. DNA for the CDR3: TGTGCCAGCAGCGTAGTGGGGAGCTCCTACGAGCAGTACTTC. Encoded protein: CASSVVGSSYEQYF.